The following is a TCR beta chain sequence with its context. This CDR3 comprises 15 residues. V was clipped by 0 bases and J by 6 bases, with 13 bases between them. Germline CDR1 reads SGHDT; CDR2 reads YYEEEE. The data are from a study of blood T cell repertoires in COVID-19. Profiling relied on immunoSEQ multiplex PCR, and the TCRdb table lists in-frame clones only, not all of them. In the table there are 100,000 to 150,000 clones, about 85% of which are singletons. V gene TRBV5-6 combines with J gene TRBJ1-5; the D gene is possibly TRBD1 (6 bases). The sequenced sample consisted of peripheral blood. This TCR came from a man aged 80 or over with active or convalescent COVID-19. CDR3 sequence reads: CASSLEGGARQPQHF. CDR3 DNA sequence: TGTGCCAGCAGCTTGGAGGGGGGGGCTCGTCAGCCCCAGCATTTT.